This entry features one TCR beta chain sequence. Its antigen is as yet unknown. This table comes from immunoSEQ multiplex PCR, and its TCRdb copy is limited to in-frame clones, with some not included. The table has around 55,000 clones, approximately 88% seen once. The germline gives CDR1 SEHNR, CDR2 FQNEAQ (reference sequence). Trimming stripped 5 bases from V and 5 bases from J, with 18 bases between. The CDR3 extends over 15 amino acids. This specimen belongs to a study of lymphopenia after photon versus proton radiotherapy. Findings and caveats of the study: Post-nadir diversity loss with photons came from oligoclonal expansion, particularly CD8+ Temra cells. Photon-treated patients lost naive T cells and TCR diversity; proton-treated stayed stable. Post-nadir TCR diversity decline inversely tracked overall survival among those who died.

This TCR came from a man aged 55 to 70 with pancreatic cancer. The sequences come from peripheral blood, collected from a patient treated with proton-based radiotherapy. The chain has TRBV7-9 and TRBJ2-5; no reliable D call. The CDR3 reads CASSPKVRISETQYF. The CDR3 DNA sequence: TGTGCCAGCAGCCCGAAAGTACGGATTAGCGAGACCCAGTACTTC.